This entry lists 5 T cell receptor beta chains sequenced from one sample in a study of naive and memory T cell subsets. The beta constant-region primer was an equimolar mix of two oligonucleotides covering TRBC1 and TRBC2. Nested alpha and beta constant-region primers with the SP2 primer drove four PCR rounds on ligated cDNA. MiXCR was run by TCRdb on the UMI-ligation and nested PCR reads, yielding one entry per CDR3 protein. The profile shows 80,000 to 95,000 distinct CDR3 sequences, about 10% of them singletons. Specimen: naive CD8+ T cells from blood. The receptor source for this set is a human donor in good health.

This clonotype appeared a few times. This chain joins TRBV20-1 and TRBJ1-2; 7 bases match TRBD1. The germline V gene has CDR1 DFQATT and CDR2 SNEGSKA (reference sequence). J lost 2 bases, V lost 3 bases, and 12 bases had no gene match. The CDR3 covers 16 residues. The CDR3 DNA sequence: TGCAGTGCTAGGGATCGGACAGGAGAAACGAACTATGGCTACACCTTC. The encoded protein is CSARDRTGETNYGYTF.

This clonotype was recorded at least ten times. V usage is TRBV10-3 and J usage is TRBJ1-1, with 8 positions matching TRBD1. The V gene's germline CDR1 is ENHRY and CDR2 SYGVKD. This CDR3 comprises 16 residues. The V segment lost 6 bases and the J segment 2 bases; nucleotides outside the gene matches: 11. The CDR3 reads CAIRRKKDRDNTEAFF. The CDR3 nucleotides read TGTGCCATCAGGAGAAAAAAGGACAGGGACAACACTGAAGCTTTCTTT.

This clonotype was found a few times. The chain carries TRBV9 and TRBJ1-2; 7 bases are a match to TRBD1. CDR1 is SGDLS, CDR2 YYNGEE, per germline. This CDR3 has 15 amino acids. V lost 0 bases, J lost 2 bases, and 4 bases stayed unmatched. CDR3 DNA: TGTGCCAGCAGCGTAGTTGGGACAGCGAACTATGGCTACACCTTC. Residues: CASSVVGTANYGYTF.

A few counts support this clonotype. The chain combines TRBV2 with TRBJ1-2; D is possibly TRBD1 (5 bases). Germline-derived CDR1 and CDR2 are SNHLY and FYNNEI. This CDR3 contains 15 residues. The germline V and J ends were trimmed by 5 bases and 0 bases, with 13 bases remaining between them. CDR3 coding DNA: TGTGCCAGCAGTCAGTTCAGGGACGCTAACTATGGCTACACCTTC. This translates into CASSQFRDANYGYTF.

In its sample, this clonotype was seen a few times. The chain has TRBV7-6 and TRBJ2-3, with unresolved D. The CDR3 sequence is 14 residues long. V lost 1 base, J lost 7 bases, and 12 bases lay in between. Germline V gene sequence: CDR1 SGHVS, CDR2 FNYEAQ. The CDR3 nucleotides read TGTGCCAGCAGCTTAGGCTCCGACTCTAATACGCAGTATTTT. Its protein product is CASSLGSDSNTQYF.